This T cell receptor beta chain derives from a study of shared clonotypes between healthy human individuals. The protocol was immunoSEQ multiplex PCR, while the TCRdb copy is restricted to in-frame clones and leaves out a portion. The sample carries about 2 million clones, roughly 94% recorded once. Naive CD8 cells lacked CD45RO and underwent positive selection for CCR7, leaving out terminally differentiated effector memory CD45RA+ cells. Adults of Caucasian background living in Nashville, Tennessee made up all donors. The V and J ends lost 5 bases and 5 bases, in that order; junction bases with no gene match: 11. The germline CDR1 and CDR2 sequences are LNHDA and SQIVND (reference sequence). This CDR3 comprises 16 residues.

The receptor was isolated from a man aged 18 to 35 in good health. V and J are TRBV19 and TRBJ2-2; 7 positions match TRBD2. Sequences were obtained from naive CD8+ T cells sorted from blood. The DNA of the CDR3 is TGTGCCAGTAGTGACACAGCGGGATGGGGGACCGGGGAGCTGTTTTTT. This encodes CASSDTAGWGTGELFF.